This T cell receptor (beta chain) was recovered during a study of spatial heterogeneity in lung cancer. This clonotype has a count of ten or more. Antigen: not known. This beta chain is an unintended read in a library built for alpha chains; its size means little. Regarding the study as a whole: Within tumors, counts of expanded alpha and beta TCRs tracked tumor mutation counts.

TCRdb recomputed calls from the 5' RACE reads with MiXCR, one row per CDR3 protein. The sample has about 7,000 distinct CDR3 sequences; around 15% are singletons. The V and J ends lost 5 bases and 5 bases respectively, with 21 bases between them. CDR3 length: 15 amino acids. The germline V gene has CDR1 DFQATT and CDR2 SNEGSKA (reference sequence). The time point was: sample taken at primary tumor resection. Patients with untreated early-stage non-small cell lung cancer, numbering 72, were the donors. Sequencing was performed on whole RNA extracted from tumor and nontumor lung tissue, or from frozen PBMC, and the material was left unsorted.

The chain combines TRBV20-1 with TRBJ2-5; D may be TRBD2 (6 bases). The sequencing used lung tumor tissue, collected at surgery. This TCR was recovered from a female donor with early-stage non-small cell lung cancer. The CDR3, as DNA: TGCAGTGCTTCTCACCTTACTAGCTACTCGGAGACCCAGTACTTC. Encoded protein: CSASHLTSYSETQYF.